Listed here are 13 T cell receptor beta chains from one sample, sequenced in a study of CD8 T cells in ankylosing spondylitis. Each CDR3 protein is one row after TCRdb ran MiXCR on the 5' RACE reads. In the table there are about 36,000 distinct CDR3 sequences, roughly 9.6% of which are singletons. The sequencing input was synovial fluid, either unsorted or a sorted T cell fraction (not recorded which). These receptors were obtained from a male donor with ankylosing spondylitis.

This clonotype has a count of ten or more. The V gene is TRBV7-6, the J gene TRBJ2-3, with 10 bases matching TRBD2. V shed 5 bases, J shed 2 bases, and the junction held 10 bases outside the gene matches. Germline lookup yields CDR1 SGHVS and CDR2 FNYEAQ. The length of the CDR3 is 17 residues. CDR3 sequence reads: CASSPGLAEGFTDTQYF. The DNA for the CDR3 is TGTGCCAGCAGCCCTGGACTAGCGGAGGGTTTCACAGATACGCAGTATTTT.

In this sample, this clonotype is hyperexpanded. This chain links TRBV5-4 with TRBJ2-1; 8 positions match TRBD1. Looked up from germline, CDR1 is SGHNT and CDR2 is YYREEE (reference sequence). The CDR3 consists of 14 residues. The trim removed 2 bases at V and 6 bases at J, leaving 4 bases unmatched. The DNA for the CDR3 is TGTGCCAGCAGCTTTGGACAGGGTAGCAATGAGCAGTTCTTC. This sequence encodes CASSFGQGSNEQFF.

This clonotype was counted at least ten times. This rearrangement joins TRBV25-1 to TRBJ2-1; 7 bases are shared with TRBD1. CDR1 is MGHDK and CDR2 is SYGVNS in the germline V gene. This CDR3 has 13 amino acids. The junction had 5 bases not matched to a gene; V was cut back by 5 bases and J by 7 bases. CDR3 coding DNA: TGTGCCAGCAGTCGACAGGGTCTTAATGAGCAGTTCTTC. It is translated as CASSRQGLNEQFF.

This clonotype was detected many times. V and J are TRBV6-6 and TRBJ2-7; 8 nucleotides line up with TRBD2. This CDR3 comprises 13 residues. Germline V gives CDR1 MNHNY, CDR2 SVGAGI (reference sequence). The J segment lost 3 bases and the V segment lost 6 bases, leaving 4 bases of the junction unmatched. In nucleotides, the CDR3 is TGTGCCAGCAGGATGACTAGCGTCTACGAGCAGTACTTC. Its translation is CASRMTSVYEQYF.

The V and J genes are TRBV19 and TRBJ1-1; no clear D gene. V was trimmed by 3 bases and J by 1 base, leaving 12 bases between them. Germline loops: CDR1 LNHDA, CDR2 SQIVND (reference sequence). CDR3 size: 15 residues. In DNA, the CDR3 is TGTGCCAGTAGTATGCTGGCCGACGGGAACACTGAAGCTTTCTTT. Translation gives CASSMLADGNTEAFF.

This clonotype was seen at least ten times. The rearrangement joins TRBV19 to TRBJ2-1, with 9 bases lining up with TRBD2. V lost 3 bases to trimming and J lost 8 bases; unmatched junction nucleotides: 8. CDR3 size: 15 residues. Germline CDR1 reads LNHDA; CDR2 reads SQIVND (reference sequence). The CDR3 DNA is TGTGCCAGTAGTATCCTAGCGGGATCCACCCATGAGCAGTTCTTC. This translates into CASSILAGSTHEQFF.

This chain connects TRBV6-5 to TRBJ2-7; D is possibly TRBD1 (5 bases). CDR3 length equals 15 residues. Germline CDR1 reads MNHEY; CDR2 reads SVGAGI. Trimming left V 2 bases short and J 3 bases short, with 14 bases between. The CDR3 sequence is CASSYQQVPDYEQYF. The CDR3 region has the DNA TGTGCCAGCAGTTACCAACAGGTCCCGGACTACGAGCAGTACTTC.

This chain links TRBV15 with TRBJ2-1; possible D gene TRBD2, 6 bases. V lost 0 bases and J 9 bases, leaving 12 bases between the germline ends. CDR1 is LNHNV and CDR2 is YYDKDF in the germline V gene (reference sequence). This CDR3 is built from 14 residues. The DNA for the CDR3 is TGTGCCACCAGCAGAGAGCTAGGGGACTCTGAGCAGTTCTTC. Residues: CATSRELGDSEQFF.

Turning to this clonotype: Possible read error: a much larger clone is one base away. The V gene is TRBV29-1, the J gene TRBJ2-3, with TRBD2 matching over 14 bases. The CDR3 extends over 22 amino acids. The V gene end was trimmed by 6 bases and the J gene end by 4 bases; junction bases not matched to a gene: 27. CDR1 is SQVTM, CDR2 ANQGSEA, per germline. CDR3 coding DNA: TGCAGCGTGCCCCTCAGGTTGCCCGGCAGGCGGACTAGCGGGAGGTTCCCAGATACGCAGTATTTT. Its protein product is CSVPLRLPGRRTSGRFPDTQYF.

The chain employs TRBV7-2 and TRBJ2-1; weak D call: TRBD2 (5 bases). V was pared by 4 bases and J by 14 bases, with 18 bases between. Germline CDR1 and CDR2: SGHTA and FQGNSA. The CDR3 is 13 amino acids. CDR3 bases: TGTGCCAGCAGCTCAGAACTAGGCCTCTATGAGTTCTTC. Protein: CASSSELGLYEFF.

In its sample, this clonotype ranks as medium-sized (0.01 to 0.1%). The chain is built from TRBV4-3 and TRBJ2-7, with a possible D match to TRBD2 (6 bases). CDR1 and CDR2 (germline): LGHNA, YSLEER. V lost 0 bases and J lost 2, with 11 bases in between. The CDR3 has 15 residues. The CDR3 spells CASSQDRAGPYEQYF. As DNA, the CDR3 is TGCGCCAGCAGCCAAGATAGGGCGGGACCCTACGAGCAGTACTTC.

Remarks on this clonotype: This may arise from a read error, as a much more abundant clone is one base away. This rearrangement joins TRBV3-1 to TRBJ2-3; TRBD2 matches at 7 bases. The CDR3 is made up of 15 amino acids. Germline loops: CDR1 LGHDT, CDR2 YNNKEL (reference sequence). CDR3 protein: CANSQASGEGDTQYF. In nucleotides, the CDR3 is TGTGCCAACAGCCAAGCTAGCGGAGAAGGAGATACGCAGTATTTT.

This clonotype showed up many times. V is TRBV7-3 and J is TRBJ2-1; D is ambiguous. This CDR3 has 16 residues. V was clipped by 2 bases and J by 10 bases, with 21 bases between them. The germline gives CDR1 SGHTA, CDR2 FQGTGA. The CDR3 sequence is CASSLAGPPPPREQFF. CDR3 nucleotides: TGTGCCAGCAGCTTAGCCGGGCCGCCTCCTCCCAGGGAGCAGTTCTTC.